This entry features one T cell receptor beta chain sequence. Its target is unknown. From germline, CDR1 is SEHNR and CDR2 FQNEAQ (reference sequence). V was cut by 5 bases and J by 0 bases, with 12 bases left in between. This CDR3 is 15 amino acids long. The data originate from a study of T-cell memory formation after mild COVID-19. Looking at the study overall: TCR clusters were mostly donor specific. Whole-study results and caveats: Shrinking CD4+ clones resided mostly in CM and EM, and CD8+ ones in EMRA. Clones contracting day 15 to 85 were balanced CD4/CD8; later expanders leaned CD4+. Cross-reactive memory appears to have joined, as suggested by some responding clones showing up in pre-infection memory.

Each CDR3 protein is one row after TCRdb ran MiXCR on the 5' RACE reads. The sample gives more than 80,000 distinct CDR3 sequences, over 15% of which show up once; less than 35% is in the top ten. V is TRBV7-9 and J is TRBJ2-3, with no clear D. Specimen: PBMCs or a T cell subset sorted from them (not recorded which). The origin of this receptor is an adult woman who had mild COVID-19 (a few samples of this study predate the infection). Cell type and time point are not known. CDR3 amino acids: CASSINEASTDTQYF. As DNA, the CDR3 is TGTGCCAGCAGCATAAACGAGGCAAGCACAGATACGCAGTATTTT.